This T cell receptor (beta chain) is from a study of blood T cell repertoires in COVID-19. At the level of the study: There were acute and convalescent COVID-19 samples, and they came from the United States, Italy and Spain. Sources were T cells, B-cell-depleted T cells, or PBMCs; the material itself was cDNA or gDNA.

Recovered Cohort 3 donors showed two negative PCRs, clearance, or symptom resolution. The germline gives CDR1 SGHVS, CDR2 FQNEAQ. The CDR3 covers 14 residues. The V segment lost 5 bases and the J segment 5 bases; nucleotides outside the gene matches: 7. In the study's own analysis: Cell counts per sample came from amplifying reference gene primers. Assay: immunoSEQ multiplex PCR; the TCRdb copy retains only in-frame clones and omits some. V and J calls and clone size are those listed in that table; D and trimming were worked out from the DNA. The sample yields 170,000 or so clones, about 88% seen once.

The source material was PBMCs or T cells enriched from blood (not recorded which). The chain carries TRBV7-8 and TRBJ2-5, with TRBD1 identical over 8 bases. The TCR originated in a woman aged 18-35 years who had recovered from COVID-19. CDR3 protein: CASSQQGAGETQYF. Written as DNA, the CDR3 is TGTGCCAGCAGCCAGCAGGGGGCGGGGGAGACCCAGTACTTC.